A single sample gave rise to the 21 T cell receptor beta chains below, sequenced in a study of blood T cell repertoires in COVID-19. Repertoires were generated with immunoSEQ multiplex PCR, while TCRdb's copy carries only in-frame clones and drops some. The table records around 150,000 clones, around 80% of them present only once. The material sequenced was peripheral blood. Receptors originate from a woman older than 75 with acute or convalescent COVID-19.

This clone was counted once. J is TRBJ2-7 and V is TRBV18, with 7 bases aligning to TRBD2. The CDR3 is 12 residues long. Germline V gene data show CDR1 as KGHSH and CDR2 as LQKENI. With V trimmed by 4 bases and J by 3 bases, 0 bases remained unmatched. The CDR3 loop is CASSRTSYEQYF. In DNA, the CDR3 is TGTGCCAGCTCACGGACTAGCTACGAGCAGTACTTC. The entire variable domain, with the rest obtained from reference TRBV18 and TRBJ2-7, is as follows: NAGVMQNPRHLVRRRGQEARLRCSPMKGHSHVYWYRQLPEEGLKFMVYLQKENIIDESGMPKERFSAEFPKEGPSILRIQQVVRGDSAAYFCASSRTSYEQYFGPGTRLTVT.

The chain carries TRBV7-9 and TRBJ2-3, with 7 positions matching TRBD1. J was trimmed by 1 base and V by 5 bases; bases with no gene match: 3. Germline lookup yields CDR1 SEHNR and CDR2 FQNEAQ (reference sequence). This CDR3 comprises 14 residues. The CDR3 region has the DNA TGTGCCAGCAGCATAACAGGGGGCACAGATACGCAGTATTTT. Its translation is CASSITGGTDTQYF.

The CDR3 is CASREPGFYEQYF. The CDR3 DNA reads TGTGCCAGCAGGGAACCAGGGTTCTACGAGCAGTACTTC. V usage is TRBV2 and J usage is TRBJ2-7; perhaps TRBD1 as D (5 bases). Trimming removed 6 bases at V and 3 bases at J, with 12 bases between. Per the germline V gene, CDR1 is SNHLY and CDR2 is FYNNEI. The CDR3 runs to 13 residues.

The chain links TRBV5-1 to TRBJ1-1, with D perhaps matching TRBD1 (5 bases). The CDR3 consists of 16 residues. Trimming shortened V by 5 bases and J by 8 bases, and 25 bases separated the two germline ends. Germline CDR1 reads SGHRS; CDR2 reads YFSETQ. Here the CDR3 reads CASSNMAGTARGEAFF. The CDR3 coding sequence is TGCGCCAGCAGTAATATGGCGGGCACCGCTCGGGGGGAAGCTTTCTTT.

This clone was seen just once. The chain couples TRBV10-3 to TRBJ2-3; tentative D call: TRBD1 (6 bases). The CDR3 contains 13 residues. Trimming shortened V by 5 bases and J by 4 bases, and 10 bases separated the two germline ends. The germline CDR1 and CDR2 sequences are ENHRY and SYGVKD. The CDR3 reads CAISTAGADTQYF. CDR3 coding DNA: TGTGCCATCAGTACGGCAGGGGCAGATACGCAGTATTTT.

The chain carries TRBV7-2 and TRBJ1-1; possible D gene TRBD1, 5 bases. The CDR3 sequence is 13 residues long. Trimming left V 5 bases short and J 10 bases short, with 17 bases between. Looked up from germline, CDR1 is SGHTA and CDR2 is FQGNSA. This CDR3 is CASSRLAGWVAFF. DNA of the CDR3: TGTGCCAGCAGCCGATTGGCAGGGTGGGTAGCTTTCTTT.

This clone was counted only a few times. The CDR3 DNA reads as TGTGCCAGCAAGCCTGCGACCTCGGGAAACATTCAGTACTTC. Translating gives CASKPATSGNIQYF. The rearrangement joins TRBV2 to TRBJ2-4; D ambiguous. Germline V gives CDR1 SNHLY, CDR2 FYNNEI. The length of the CDR3 is 14 residues. The V end was cut by 7 bases, the J end by 6 bases, with 16 bases between.

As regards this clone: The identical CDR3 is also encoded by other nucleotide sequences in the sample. The CDR3 here is CASSLYNEQFF. In nucleotides, the CDR3 is TGTGCCAGCAGTCTTTACAATGAGCAGTTCTTC. The rearrangement links TRBV12-3 or TRBV12-4 to TRBJ2-1; D remains unclear. V dropped 5 bases and J dropped 4 bases, with 3 bases sitting between them. The CDR3 is 11 residues long.

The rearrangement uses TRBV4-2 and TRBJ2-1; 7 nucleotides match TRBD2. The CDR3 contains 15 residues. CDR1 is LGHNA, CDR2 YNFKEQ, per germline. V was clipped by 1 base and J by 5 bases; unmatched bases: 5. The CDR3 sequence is CASSQVSSGHNEQFF. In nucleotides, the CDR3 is TGTGCCAGCAGCCAAGTGTCTAGCGGACACAATGAGCAGTTCTTC.

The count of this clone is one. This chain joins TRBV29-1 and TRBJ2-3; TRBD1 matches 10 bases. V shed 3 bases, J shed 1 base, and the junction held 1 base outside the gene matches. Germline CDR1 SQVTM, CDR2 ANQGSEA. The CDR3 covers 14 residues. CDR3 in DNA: TGCAGCGTTGAGGACAGGGGGGGCACAGATACGCAGTATTTT. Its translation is CSVEDRGGTDTQYF.

The CDR3: CASSIRLGTSYNEQFF. The DNA of the CDR3 is TGTGCCAGCAGCATCCGCCTCGGGACTTCTTACAATGAGCAGTTCTTC. V usage is TRBV7-2 and J usage is TRBJ2-1, with D possibly TRBD2 on 6 matching bases. The length of the CDR3 is 16 residues. CDR1 is SGHTA, CDR2 FQGNSA, per germline. Trimming removed 5 bases at V and 4 bases at J, with 18 bases between.

The CDR3 protein is CASIRGSNTEAFF. The CDR3 coding sequence is TGTGCCAGCATAAGGGGATCGAACACTGAAGCTTTCTTT. The chain uses TRBV28 and TRBJ1-1; D perhaps matches TRBD1 (5 bases). The CDR3 length is 13 residues. Trimming left V 7 bases short and J 1 base short, with 10 bases between. Germline values: CDR1 MDHEN, CDR2 SYDVKM. Looking up the rest from reference TRBV28 and TRBJ1-1 gives the full variable domain: DVKVTQSSRYLVKRTGEKVFLECVQDMDHENMFWYRQDPGLGLRLIYFSYDVKMKEKGDIPEGYSVSREKKERFSLILESASTNQTSMYLCASIRGSNTEAFFGQGTRLTVV.

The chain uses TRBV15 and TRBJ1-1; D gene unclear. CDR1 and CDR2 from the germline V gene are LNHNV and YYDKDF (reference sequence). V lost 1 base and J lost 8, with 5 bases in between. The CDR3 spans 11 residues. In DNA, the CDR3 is TGTGCCACCAGCAGAGCCAGAGAAGCTTTCTTT. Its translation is CATSRAREAFF.

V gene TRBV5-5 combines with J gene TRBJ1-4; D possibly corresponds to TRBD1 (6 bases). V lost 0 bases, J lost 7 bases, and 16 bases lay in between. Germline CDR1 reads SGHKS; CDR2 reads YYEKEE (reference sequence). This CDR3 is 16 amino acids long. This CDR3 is CASSLAGTGHSEKLFF. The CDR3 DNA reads TGTGCCAGCAGCTTGGCCGGCACAGGGCACAGTGAAAAACTGTTTTTT.

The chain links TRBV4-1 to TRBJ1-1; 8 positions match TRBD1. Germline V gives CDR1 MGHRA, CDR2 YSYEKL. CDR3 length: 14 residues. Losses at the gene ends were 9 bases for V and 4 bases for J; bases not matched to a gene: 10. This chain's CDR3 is CASGTGQGVTEAFF. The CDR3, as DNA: TGCGCCAGTGGTACCGGACAGGGAGTCACTGAAGCTTTCTTT.

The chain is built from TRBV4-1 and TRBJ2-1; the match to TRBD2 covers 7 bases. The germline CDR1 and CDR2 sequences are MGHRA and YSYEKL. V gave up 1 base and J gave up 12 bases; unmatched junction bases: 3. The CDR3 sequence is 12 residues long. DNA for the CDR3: TGCGCCAGCAGCCAAGGCGGGAGCGTGCAGTTCTTC. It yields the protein CASSQGGSVQFF.

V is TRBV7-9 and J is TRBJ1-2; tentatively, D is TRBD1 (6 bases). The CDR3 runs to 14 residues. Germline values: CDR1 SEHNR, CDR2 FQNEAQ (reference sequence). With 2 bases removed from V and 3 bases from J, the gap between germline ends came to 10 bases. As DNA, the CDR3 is TGTGCCAGCAGCTTAAACAGGGCCGACTATGGCTACACCTTC. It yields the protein CASSLNRADYGYTF.

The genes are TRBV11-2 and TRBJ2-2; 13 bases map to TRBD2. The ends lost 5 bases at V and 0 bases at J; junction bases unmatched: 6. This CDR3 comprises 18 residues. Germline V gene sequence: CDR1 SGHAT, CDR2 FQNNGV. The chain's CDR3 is CASSPGTSGKSNTGELFF. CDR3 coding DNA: TGTGCCAGCAGCCCTGGGACTAGCGGGAAATCGAACACCGGGGAGCTGTTTTTT.

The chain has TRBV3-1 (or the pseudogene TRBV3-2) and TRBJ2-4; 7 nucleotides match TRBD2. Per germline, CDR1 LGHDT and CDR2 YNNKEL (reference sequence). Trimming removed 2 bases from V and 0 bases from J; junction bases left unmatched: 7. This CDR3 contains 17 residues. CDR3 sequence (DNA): TGTGCCAGCAGCCAAAACGCGGGACTAATAGCCAAAAACATTCAGTACTTC. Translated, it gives CASSQNAGLIAKNIQYF.

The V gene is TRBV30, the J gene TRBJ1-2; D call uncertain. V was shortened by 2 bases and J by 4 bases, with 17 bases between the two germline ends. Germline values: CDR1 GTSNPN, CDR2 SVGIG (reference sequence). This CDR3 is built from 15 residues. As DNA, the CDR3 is TGTGCCTGGAGTCTAGGTCAGATAAACCCCTATGGCTACACCTTC. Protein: CAWSLGQINPYGYTF.

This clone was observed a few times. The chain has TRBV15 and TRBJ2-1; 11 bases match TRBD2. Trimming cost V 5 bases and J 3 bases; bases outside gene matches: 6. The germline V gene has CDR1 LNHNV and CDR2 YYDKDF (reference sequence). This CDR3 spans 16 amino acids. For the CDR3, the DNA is TGTGCCACCAGCCCTTCCGGGACTAGCGGCTACAATGAGCAGTTCTTC. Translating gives CATSPSGTSGYNEQFF.